This T cell receptor (beta chain) stems from a study of beta chain features in type 1 diabetes. Isolated RNA was reverse transcribed in full, so expressed TCRB transcripts were sequenced. Profiled with immunoSEQ multiplex PCR; TCRdb holds only in-frame clones, not every one. The sample includes around 600,000 clones, under 15% of them seen just once. This clone was seen more than once but under ten times. Its antigen is still unknown. CD45RO/CCR7/CD25/CD127/CD95/CD27 separated CD4+ naive, central memory, regulatory and stem cell-like memory cells by sorting. Regarding the study as a whole: Type 1 diabetes patients had TCRB CDR3s that were shorter (moderately but significantly so) in all four CD4+ subsets.

Germline V lookup: CDR1 SQVTM, CDR2 ANQGSEA. The V end was cut by 6 bases, the J end by 1 base, with 15 bases between. CDR3 size: 14 residues. The sequencing sample was made of naive CD4+ T cells from blood. The V and J genes are TRBV29-1 and TRBJ2-5, with unresolved D. The sequence came from a man aged 30-40 years with type 1 diabetes. CDR3 coding DNA: TGCAGCGTGGAAAGGGATTTTTCCCAAGAGACCCAGTACTTC. Encoded protein: CSVERDFSQETQYF.